This T cell receptor beta chain was sequenced in a study of T cells in localized non-small cell lung cancer. As regards this clone: Its specificity is unknown.

Clones were sequenced by immunoSEQ multiplex PCR, and TCRdb holds only the in-frame ones, with some missing. Altogether about 83,000 clones are present, 80% being singletons, with the ten largest covering 9.5%. Points from the study as a whole: Paired adjacent lung recovered a median around 60 of the top 100 tumor clones. Among the tissues sampled, uninvolved adjacent lung had the highest T cell clonality, above tumor.

CDR3 length: 17 residues. Germline V gene lookup returns CDR1 ENHRY and CDR2 SYGVKD. Trimming removed 3 bases from V and 0 bases from J, with 14 bases in between. V and J are TRBV10-3 and TRBJ2-2; no definite D call. This specimen consisted of peripheral blood, obtained before any cancer treatment. The receptor was derived from a female donor at least 60 years old with stage I lung adenocarcinoma. CDR3 sequence reads: CAISDPAGPTNTGELFF. In nucleotides, the CDR3 is TGTGCCATCAGTGACCCAGCCGGGCCCACGAACACCGGGGAGCTGTTTTTT.